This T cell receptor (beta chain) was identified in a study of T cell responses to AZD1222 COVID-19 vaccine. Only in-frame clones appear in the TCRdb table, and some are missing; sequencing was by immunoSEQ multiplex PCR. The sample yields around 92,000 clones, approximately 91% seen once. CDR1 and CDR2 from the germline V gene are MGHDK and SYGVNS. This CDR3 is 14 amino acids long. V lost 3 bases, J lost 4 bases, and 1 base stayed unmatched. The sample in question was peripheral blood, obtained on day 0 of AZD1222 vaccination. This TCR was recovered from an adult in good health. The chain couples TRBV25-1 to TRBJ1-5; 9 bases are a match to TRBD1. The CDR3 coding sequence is TGTGCCAGCAGTGAGGGACAGGGAAATCAGCCCCAGCATTTT. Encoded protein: CASSEGQGNQPQHF.